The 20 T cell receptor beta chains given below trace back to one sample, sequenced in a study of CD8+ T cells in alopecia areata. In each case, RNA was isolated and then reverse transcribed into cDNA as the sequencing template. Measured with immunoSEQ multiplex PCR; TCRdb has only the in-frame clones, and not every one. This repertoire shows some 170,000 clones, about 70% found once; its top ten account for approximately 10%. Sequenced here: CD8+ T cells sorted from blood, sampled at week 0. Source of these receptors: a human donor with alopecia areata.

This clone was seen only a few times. The DNA of the CDR3 is TGCGCCAGCGGGTCAGGGGTTTCCTACGAGCAGTACTTC. Encoded protein: CASGSGVSYEQYF. The V and J genes are TRBV5-1 and TRBJ2-7; weak D call: TRBD1 (6 bases). Germline V gene sequence: CDR1 SGHRS, CDR2 YFSETQ. The V and J ends lost 7 bases and 1 base respectively, with 12 bases between them. The CDR3 covers 13 residues.

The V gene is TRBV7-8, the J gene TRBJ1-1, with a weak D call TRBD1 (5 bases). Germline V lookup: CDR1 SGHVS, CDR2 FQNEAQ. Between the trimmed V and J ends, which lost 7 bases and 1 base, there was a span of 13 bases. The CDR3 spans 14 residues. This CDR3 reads CASTGGGANTEAFF. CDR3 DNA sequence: TGTGCCAGCACCGGCGGTGGGGCGAACACTGAAGCTTTCTTT.

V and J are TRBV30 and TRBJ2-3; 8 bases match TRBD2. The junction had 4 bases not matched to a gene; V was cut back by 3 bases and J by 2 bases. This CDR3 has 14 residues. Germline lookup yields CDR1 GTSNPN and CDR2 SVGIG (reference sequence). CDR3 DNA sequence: TGTGCCTGGAGAGGTAGCGGGGCCACAGATACGCAGTATTTT. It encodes CAWRGSGATDTQYF.

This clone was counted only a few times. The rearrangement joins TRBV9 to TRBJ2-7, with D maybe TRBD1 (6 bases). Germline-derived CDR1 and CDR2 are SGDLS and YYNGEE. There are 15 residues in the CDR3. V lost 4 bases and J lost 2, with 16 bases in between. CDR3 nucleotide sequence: TGTGCCAGCAGCCGGACAGACGACGTTGCCTACGAGCAGTACTTC. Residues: CASSRTDDVAYEQYF.

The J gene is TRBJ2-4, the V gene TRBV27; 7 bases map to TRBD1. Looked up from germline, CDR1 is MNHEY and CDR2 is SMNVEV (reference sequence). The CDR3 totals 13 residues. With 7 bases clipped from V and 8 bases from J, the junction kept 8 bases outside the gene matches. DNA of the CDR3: TGTGCCAGCAATAGACAGGGAGAAGACATTCAGTACTTC. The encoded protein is CASNRQGEDIQYF.

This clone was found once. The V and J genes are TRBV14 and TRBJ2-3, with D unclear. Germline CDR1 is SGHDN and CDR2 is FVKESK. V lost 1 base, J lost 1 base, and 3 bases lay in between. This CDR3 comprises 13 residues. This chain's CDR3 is CASSQGGTDTQYF. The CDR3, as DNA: TGTGCCAGCAGCCAAGGGGGCACAGATACGCAGTATTTT.

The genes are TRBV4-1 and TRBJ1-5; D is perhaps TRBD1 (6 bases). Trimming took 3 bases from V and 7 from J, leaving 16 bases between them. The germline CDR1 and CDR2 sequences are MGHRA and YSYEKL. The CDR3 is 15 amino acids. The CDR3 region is CASSQEQGIRQPQHF. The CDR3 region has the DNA TGCGCCAGCAGCCAGGAACAGGGAATTCGGCAGCCCCAGCATTTT.

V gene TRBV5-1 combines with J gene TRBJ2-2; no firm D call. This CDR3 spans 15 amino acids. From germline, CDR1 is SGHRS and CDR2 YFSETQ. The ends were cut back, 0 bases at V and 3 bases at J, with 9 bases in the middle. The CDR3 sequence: CASSLDSVDTGELFF. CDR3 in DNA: TGCGCCAGCAGCTTGGATTCAGTGGACACCGGGGAGCTGTTTTTT.

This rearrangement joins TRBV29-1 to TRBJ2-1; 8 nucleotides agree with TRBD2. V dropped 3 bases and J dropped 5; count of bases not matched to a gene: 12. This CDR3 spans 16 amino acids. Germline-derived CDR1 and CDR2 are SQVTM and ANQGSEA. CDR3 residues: CSVDDHGGALDNEQFF. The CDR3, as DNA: TGCAGCGTTGACGACCACGGGGGGGCCTTGGACAATGAGCAGTTCTTC.

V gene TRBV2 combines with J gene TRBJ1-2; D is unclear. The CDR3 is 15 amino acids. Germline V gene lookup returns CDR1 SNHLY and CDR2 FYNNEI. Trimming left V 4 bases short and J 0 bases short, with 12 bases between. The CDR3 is CASSAPDTTNYGYTF. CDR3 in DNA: TGTGCCAGCAGTGCCCCAGACACTACTAACTATGGCTACACCTTC.

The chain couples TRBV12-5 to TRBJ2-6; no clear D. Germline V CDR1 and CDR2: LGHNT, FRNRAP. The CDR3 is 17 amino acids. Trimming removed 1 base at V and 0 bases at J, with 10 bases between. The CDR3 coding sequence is TGTGCTAGTGGTTTGGGCATTGAAGACTCTGGGGCCAACGTCCTGACTTTC. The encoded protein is CASGLGIEDSGANVLTF.

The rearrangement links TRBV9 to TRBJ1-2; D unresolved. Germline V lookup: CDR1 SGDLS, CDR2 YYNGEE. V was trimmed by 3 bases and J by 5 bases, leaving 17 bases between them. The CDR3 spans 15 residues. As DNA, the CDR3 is TGTGCCAGCAGCGCGTCAGACGGGCCCTGGTATGGCTACACCTTC. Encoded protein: CASSASDGPWYGYTF.

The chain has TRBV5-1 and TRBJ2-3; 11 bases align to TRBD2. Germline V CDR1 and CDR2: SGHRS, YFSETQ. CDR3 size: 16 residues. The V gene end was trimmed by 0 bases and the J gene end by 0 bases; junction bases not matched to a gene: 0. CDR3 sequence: CASSLASGGSTDTQYF. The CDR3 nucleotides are TGCGCCAGCAGCTTGGCTAGCGGGGGGAGCACAGATACGCAGTATTTT.

CDR3 region: CASRDRVFEQYF. In DNA, the CDR3 is TGTGCCAGCAGGGACAGGGTTTTCGAGCAGTACTTC. The chain is built from TRBV6-5 and TRBJ2-7; TRBD1 aligns across 8 bases. Germline loops: CDR1 MNHEY, CDR2 SVGAGI. With 6 bases clipped from V and 6 bases from J, the junction kept 4 bases outside the gene matches. The CDR3 consists of 12 residues.

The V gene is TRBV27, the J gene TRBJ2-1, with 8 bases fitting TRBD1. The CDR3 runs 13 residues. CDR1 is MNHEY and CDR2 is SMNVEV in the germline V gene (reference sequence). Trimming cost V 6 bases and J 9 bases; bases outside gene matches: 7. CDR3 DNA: TGTGCCAGCAGCCCCCAGGGGGCAGTTGAGCAGTTCTTC. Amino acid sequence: CASSPQGAVEQFF.

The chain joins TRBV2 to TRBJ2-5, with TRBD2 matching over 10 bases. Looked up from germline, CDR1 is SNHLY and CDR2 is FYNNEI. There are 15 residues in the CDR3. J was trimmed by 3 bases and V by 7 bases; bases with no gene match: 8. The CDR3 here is CASNLIAGGEETQYF. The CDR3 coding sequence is TGTGCCAGCAATCTTATAGCGGGGGGCGAAGAGACCCAGTACTTC.

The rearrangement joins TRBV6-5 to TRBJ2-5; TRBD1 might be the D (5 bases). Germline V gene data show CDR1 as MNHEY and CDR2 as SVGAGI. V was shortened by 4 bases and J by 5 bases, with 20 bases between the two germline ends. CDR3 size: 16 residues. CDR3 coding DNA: TGTGCCAGCAGTTTTATATCGGACATGGGGTGGGAGACCCAGTACTTC. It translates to CASSFISDMGWETQYF.

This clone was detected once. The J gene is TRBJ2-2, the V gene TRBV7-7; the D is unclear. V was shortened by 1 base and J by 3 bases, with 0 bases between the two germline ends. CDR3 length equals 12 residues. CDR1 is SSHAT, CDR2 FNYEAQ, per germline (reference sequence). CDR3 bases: TGTGCCAGCAGCTTAGACACCGGGGAGCTGTTTTTT. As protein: CASSLDTGELFF.

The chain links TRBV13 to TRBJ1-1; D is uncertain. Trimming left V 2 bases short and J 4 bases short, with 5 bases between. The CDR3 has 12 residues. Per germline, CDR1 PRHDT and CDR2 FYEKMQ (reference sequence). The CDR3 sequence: CASSLYPTEAFF. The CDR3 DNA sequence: TGTGCCAGCAGCTTATATCCCACTGAAGCTTTCTTT.

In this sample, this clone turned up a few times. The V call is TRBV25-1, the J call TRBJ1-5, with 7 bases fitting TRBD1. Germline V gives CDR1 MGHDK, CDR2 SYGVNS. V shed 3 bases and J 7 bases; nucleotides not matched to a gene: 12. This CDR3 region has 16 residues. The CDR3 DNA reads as TGTGCCAGCAGTGACGGGGCAGGGGGTAGCTGGCAGCCCCAGCATTTT. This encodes CASSDGAGGSWQPQHF.